This passage covers 14 T cell receptor beta chains from one sample sequenced in a study of PD-1 blockade in classical Hodgkin lymphoma. TCRdb's table, derived via immunoSEQ multiplex PCR, lists solely in-frame clones and lacks some. The sample lists 3,000 to 4,000 clones; under 80% were seen once. Time point indicated: cycle 4 day 1 (C4D1), after 6 weeks of nivolumab. Relapse was seen in all patients after autologous stem cell transplantation, and brentuximab vedotin exposure was variable. Sequencing used peripheral blood mononuclear cells (PBMCs), obtained before the fourth cycle of nivolumab. The receptor set was obtained from a human donor with classical Hodgkin lymphoma.

This chain joins TRBV5-1 and TRBJ2-3; perhaps TRBD1 as D (5 bases). This CDR3 spans 16 amino acids. Trimming took 0 bases from V and 2 from J, leaving 13 bases between them. CDR1 and CDR2 from the germline V gene are SGHRS and YFSETQ. This CDR3 reads CASSLEARADTDTQYF. The CDR3, as DNA: TGCGCCAGCAGCTTGGAGGCCAGGGCAGACACAGATACGCAGTATTTT.

The chain carries TRBV19 and TRBJ2-3, with TRBD2 matching 8 bases. The CDR3 extends over 12 amino acids. V dropped 6 bases and J dropped 6; count of bases not matched to a gene: 2. Per germline, CDR1 LNHDA and CDR2 SQIVND (reference sequence). The CDR3 region is CASSGRDDTQYF. The DNA of the CDR3 is TGTGCCAGTAGCGGGAGGGATGATACGCAGTATTTT.

The V and J genes are TRBV2 and TRBJ2-3; TRBD1 aligns across 9 bases. Germline CDR1 SNHLY, CDR2 FYNNEI. The V segment lost 7 bases and the J segment 3 bases; nucleotides outside the gene matches: 5. The CDR3 is 14 amino acids. CDR3 DNA sequence: TGTGCCAGCAAACGGGGGACAGGGACAGATACGCAGTATTTT. Protein sequence: CASKRGTGTDTQYF.

By sample fraction, this clone is medium-sized (0.01 to 0.1%). The chain employs TRBV18 and TRBJ2-7; possible D gene TRBD2, 5 bases. Germline assignment: CDR1 KGHSH and CDR2 LQKENI. CDR3 length equals 12 residues. The germline V and J ends were trimmed by 3 bases and 2 bases, with 5 bases remaining between them. In DNA form, the CDR3 reads TGTGCCAGCTCACCCGGGGCCTACGAGCAGTACTTC. Amino acids: CASSPGAYEQYF.

This chain links TRBV11-3 with TRBJ2-5; 9 bases fit TRBD2. After removal of 1 base from V and 2 bases from J, the junction contained 2 bases not matched to a gene. In germline, CDR1 is SGHNT, CDR2 YENEEA. This CDR3 has 15 residues. The CDR3 bases are TGTGCCAGCAGCTTAGGCCTAGCGGGACAAGAGACCCAGTACTTC. The encoded protein is CASSLGLAGQETQYF.

The rearrangement links TRBV7-2 to TRBJ2-3, with TRBD2 identical over 7 bases. Trimming at V came to 1 base and at J to 3 bases, leaving 4 bases not matched to a gene. The CDR3 extends over 15 amino acids. Per germline, CDR1 SGHTA and CDR2 FQGNSA. The CDR3 DNA is TGTGCCAGCAGCTTAGACGGGGGGTCTACAGATACGCAGTATTTT. Translating it yields CASSLDGGSTDTQYF.

This chain links TRBV5-6 with TRBJ2-1, with TRBD2 identical over 10 bases. CDR1 SGHDT and CDR2 YYEEEE come from the germline V gene. The V and J ends lost 1 base and 0 bases, in that order; junction bases with no gene match: 1. The CDR3 is 16 amino acids. CDR3 sequence: CASSLSGGASYNEQFF. CDR3 coding DNA: TGTGCCAGCAGCTTGAGCGGGGGGGCCTCCTACAATGAGCAGTTCTTC.

The genes are TRBV27 and TRBJ2-3; D might be TRBD1 or TRBD2, each matching 5 bases. Trimming took 7 bases from V and 3 from J, leaving 17 bases between them. Germline CDR1 is MNHEY and CDR2 is SMNVEV (reference sequence). This CDR3 region has 15 residues. In nucleotides, the CDR3 is TGTGCCAGCACCTCGAAGCTAGCAGGGACAGATACGCAGTATTTT. Residues: CASTSKLAGTDTQYF.

This clone was picked up a small number of times. As the CDR3 is not closed by the conserved phenylalanine or tryptophan, this likely results from a read error. The limits of the CDR3 on the DNA are not certain, so only TCRdb's listed CDR3 is given. This chain links TRBV5-3 with TRBJ2-7; TRBD1, the table's D call, was not compared with the DNA. TRBV5-3 is flagged as an ORF with uncertain function. The CDR3 comprises 12 residues, both ends counted. The CDR3 here is CARSQGGRRRII.

The rearrangement uses TRBV30 and TRBJ2-1; no reliable D call. Germline V lookup: CDR1 GTSNPN, CDR2 SVGIG (reference sequence). The CDR3 contains 14 residues. V lost 2 bases, J lost 5 bases, and 13 bases lay in between. The CDR3 region has the DNA TGTGCCTGGAGTCAGGCCCCCCAGGACAATGAGCAGTTCTTC. Its translation is CAWSQAPQDNEQFF.

This chain links TRBV7-2 with TRBJ1-4; possibly TRBD1 for D (6 bases). Germline CDR1 SGHTA, CDR2 FQGNSA. This CDR3 region has 17 residues. Trimming cost V 5 bases and J 5 bases, with 21 bases left between them. The CDR3 nucleotides read TGTGCCAGCAGCCCCACCCCGGCGACAGGTTTAAATGAAAAACTGTTTTTT. This codes for CASSPTPATGLNEKLFF.

In this sample, this clone turned up once. The chain combines TRBV30 with TRBJ1-2, with D possibly matching TRBD1 (6 bases). The CDR3 totals 15 residues. CDR1 GTSNPN and CDR2 SVGIG come from the germline V gene (reference sequence). With 2 bases removed from V and 2 bases from J, the gap between germline ends came to 15 bases. The CDR3 nucleotides read TGTGCCTGGAGTCCCCTGGACAGACTCAACTATGGCTACACCTTC. Amino acids: CAWSPLDRLNYGYTF.

This clone showed up just a few times. The chain couples TRBV28 to TRBJ1-2, with D possibly being TRBD1 (5 bases). The germline V gene encodes CDR1 MDHEN and CDR2 SYDVKM. This CDR3 spans 16 amino acids. V lost 7 bases, J lost 1 base, and 19 bases lay in between. CDR3 protein: CASTPLRRDHNYGYTF. In nucleotides, the CDR3 is TGTGCCAGCACCCCCCTTCGAAGGGACCATAACTATGGCTACACCTTC.

This chain links TRBV6-6 with TRBJ1-1; perhaps TRBD1 as D (5 bases). The CDR3 has 14 amino acids. In germline, CDR1 is MNHNY, CDR2 SVGAGI (reference sequence). The germline V and J ends were trimmed by 3 bases and 6 bases, with 14 bases remaining between them. CDR3 DNA: TGTGCCAGCAGTTATAGGGGAGGAAAGGCTGAAGCTTTCTTT. This encodes CASSYRGGKAEAFF.